A single sample gave rise to the 28 T cell receptor beta chains below, sequenced in a study of cytomegalovirus exposure and HLA in healthy donors. The PCR made use of 60 Vbeta and 13 Jbeta primers. The repertoire was sequenced with immunoSEQ multiplex PCR; TCRdb's copy has only in-frame clones and lacks some. The sample yields approximately 160,000 clones, around 83% seen once. Sequencing was carried out using PBMCs. All receptors derive from a man in his fifties in good health and CMV-seropositive.

V gene TRBV4-2 combines with J gene TRBJ1-1, with unresolved D. This CDR3 is 17 amino acids long. Germline V lookup: CDR1 LGHNA, CDR2 YNFKEQ. The V gene lost 0 bases and the J gene lost 0 bases, with 14 bases spanning the gap. This chain's CDR3 is CASSQDLSYDLNTEAFF. The CDR3 region has the DNA TGTGCCAGCAGCCAAGATCTATCTTACGATTTGAACACTGAAGCTTTCTTT.

The chain carries TRBV2 and TRBJ1-2, with unresolved D. V was clipped by 5 bases and J by 0 bases, with 7 bases between them. CDR3 length: 13 amino acids. CDR1 is SNHLY and CDR2 is FYNNEI in the germline V gene. The CDR3 DNA reads TGTGCCAGCAGTACCGACTCTAACTATGGCTACACCTTC. It encodes CASSTDSNYGYTF.

This chain links TRBV27 with TRBJ1-6; 10 bases fit TRBD1. Germline assignment: CDR1 MNHEY and CDR2 SMNVEV (reference sequence). Trimming at V came to 6 bases and at J to 13 bases, leaving 6 bases not matched to a gene. The CDR3 covers 13 residues. In DNA form, the CDR3 reads TGTGCCAGCAGAGGGACAGGGGAAGCGCCCCTCCACTTT. Encoded protein: CASRGTGEAPLHF.

The chain links TRBV29-1 to TRBJ1-4; D is uncertain. The CDR3 totals 12 residues. V gave up 7 bases and J gave up 5 bases, with 11 bases separating them. Germline lookup yields CDR1 SQVTM and CDR2 ANQGSEA. The CDR3 DNA is TGCAGCGGGTACCACAAGAATGAAAAACTGTTTTTT. Its protein is CSGYHKNEKLFF. The variable domain in full, with the rest retrieved from reference TRBV29-1 and TRBJ1-4, is SAVISQKPSRDICQRGTSLTIQCQVDSQVTMMFWYRQQPGQSLTLIATANQGSEATYESGFVIDKFPISRPNLTFSTLTVSNMSPEDSSIYLCSGYHKNEKLFFGSGTQLSVL.

This clone has more than one count but fewer than ten. The chain joins TRBV29-1 to TRBJ2-1; TRBD1 aligns across 7 bases. Germline V gene data show CDR1 as SQVTM and CDR2 as ANQGSEA. The CDR3 spans 17 residues. J lost 0 bases, V lost 3 bases, and 11 bases had no gene match. The CDR3 spells CSVDGQGELGSYNEQFF. In DNA, the CDR3 is TGCAGCGTTGACGGCCAGGGGGAACTCGGCTCCTACAATGAGCAGTTCTTC.

The chain combines TRBV9 with TRBJ2-3; TRBD2 matches 9 bases. The V gene end was trimmed by 0 bases and the J gene end by 6 bases; junction bases not matched to a gene: 2. The CDR3 sequence is 14 residues long. Germline lookup yields CDR1 SGDLS and CDR2 YYNGEE. The CDR3 DNA follows: TGTGCCAGCAGCGTAGCTAGCGGGATGGATACGCAGTATTTT. Translation gives CASSVASGMDTQYF.

The genes are TRBV7-2 and TRBJ2-2; D might be TRBD1 (6 bases). The germline gives CDR1 SGHTA, CDR2 FQGNSA. Trimming pared 5 bases from V and 0 bases from J, leaving 16 bases between. The CDR3 is 17 amino acids. The chain's CDR3 is CASSPSPDRTNTGELFF. The CDR3 nucleotides are TGTGCCAGCAGCCCTTCCCCTGACAGGACGAACACCGGGGAGCTGTTTTTT.

This sequence joins TRBV7-9 and TRBJ1-2; 7 positions agree with TRBD1. The V gene's germline CDR1 is SEHNR and CDR2 FQNEAQ (reference sequence). V was clipped by 2 bases and J by 2 bases; unmatched bases: 5. There are 15 residues in the CDR3. As DNA, the CDR3 is TGTGCCAGCAGCTTAACGAGGGGGCCGAACTATGGCTACACCTTC. This codes for CASSLTRGPNYGYTF.

The chain links TRBV27 to TRBJ2-2, with D hard to call. This CDR3 spans 14 amino acids. Germline V CDR1 and CDR2: MNHEY, SMNVEV (reference sequence). V gave up 4 bases and J gave up 7 bases, with 13 bases separating them. CDR3 coding DNA: TGTGCCAGCAGTTCGTTACTACGAAGCGGGGAGCTGTTTTTT. Residues: CASSSLLRSGELFF.

The rearrangement links TRBV28 to TRBJ1-1; 7 positions agree with TRBD1. The junction had 7 bases not matched to a gene; V was cut back by 10 bases and J by 5 bases. The CDR3 covers 12 residues. The germline CDR1 and CDR2 sequences are MDHEN and SYDVKM. This CDR3 reads CAIQGVGTEAFF. CDR3 nucleotide sequence: TGTGCCATCCAGGGGGTCGGGACTGAAGCTTTCTTT.

V is TRBV2 and J is TRBJ1-1; 8 bases map to TRBD1. Germline CDR1 reads SNHLY; CDR2 reads FYNNEI. CDR3 length: 15 amino acids. V dropped 4 bases and J dropped 1; count of bases not matched to a gene: 5. The CDR3 bases are TGTGCCAGCAGTGGGGACAGGCCCCGGAACACTGAAGCTTTCTTT. It specifies CASSGDRPRNTEAFF.

The count of this clone is one. The chain links TRBV9 to TRBJ2-7; 7 positions match TRBD1. The trim removed 0 bases at V and 2 bases at J, leaving 8 bases unmatched. CDR3 length: 16 residues. Germline values: CDR1 SGDLS, CDR2 YYNGEE. The CDR3 here is CASSVGGDRAPYEQYF. CDR3 coding DNA: TGTGCCAGCAGCGTAGGGGGAGACAGGGCACCCTACGAGCAGTACTTC.

J is TRBJ2-1 and V is TRBV5-3; 8 bases match TRBD1. TRBV5-3 is an ORF; its function is uncertain. V dropped 4 bases and J dropped 0; count of bases not matched to a gene: 6. The CDR3 has 16 amino acids. The CDR3 region is CARSTGGKSSYNEQFF. DNA of the CDR3: TGTGCCAGAAGCACAGGGGGTAAAAGCTCCTACAATGAGCAGTTCTTC.

The V gene is TRBV2, the J gene TRBJ2-1, with 9 bases identical to TRBD1. This CDR3 region has 15 residues. V trimming: 7 bases; J trimming: 2 bases; junction bases outside the gene matches: 6. The germline CDR1 and CDR2 sequences are SNHLY and FYNNEI. The CDR3 region is CASTFRQGAYNEQFF. CDR3 nucleotide sequence: TGTGCCAGCACCTTCCGACAGGGGGCCTACAATGAGCAGTTCTTC. Based on the CDR3 plus reference TRBV2 and TRBJ2-1, the full variable domain is EPEVTQTPSHQVTQMGQEVILRCVPISNHLYFYWYRQILGQKVEFLVSFYNNEISEKSEIFDDQFSVERPDGSNFTLKIRSTKLEDSAMYFCASTFRQGAYNEQFFGPGTRLTVL.

V is TRBV9 and J is TRBJ2-2; 9 positions agree with TRBD2. The V gene end was trimmed by 0 bases and the J gene end by 5 bases; junction bases not matched to a gene: 11. The CDR3 consists of 18 residues. Germline V gives CDR1 SGDLS, CDR2 YYNGEE. As DNA, the CDR3 is TGTGCCAGCAGCGTAGGTCGCTGGACAGCGGGGGGTACCGGGGAGCTGTTTTTT. Translation gives CASSVGRWTAGGTGELFF.

V gene TRBV5-4 combines with J gene TRBJ2-3; 10 bases line up with TRBD2. This CDR3 region has 13 residues. Germline V gene data show CDR1 as SGHNT and CDR2 as YYREEE (reference sequence). With 4 bases clipped from V and 9 bases from J, the junction kept 5 bases outside the gene matches. DNA for the CDR3: TGTGCCAGCAGCACCGGGACTAGCGACACGCAGTATTTT. This translates into CASSTGTSDTQYF.

J is TRBJ2-3 and V is TRBV28; TRBD1 aligns across 10 bases. CDR1 and CDR2 (germline): MDHEN, SYDVKM. The CDR3 length is 18 residues. V trimming: 1 base; J trimming: 3 bases; junction bases outside the gene matches: 10. The CDR3 here is CASSLLGLGDRGTDTQYF. In DNA, the CDR3 is TGTGCCAGCAGTTTATTGGGTTTGGGGGACAGGGGAACAGATACGCAGTATTTT.

The chain combines TRBV5-4 with TRBJ2-1; D possibly corresponds to TRBD2 (5 bases). The CDR3 loop spans 14 amino acids. V was shortened by 7 bases and J by 7 bases, with 18 bases between the two germline ends. Germline-derived CDR1 and CDR2 are SGHNT and YYREEE (reference sequence). The DNA of the CDR3 is TGTGCCAGCGGTCGGACTGAAGGCCCAAATGAGCAGTTCTTC. This sequence encodes CASGRTEGPNEQFF.

V and J are TRBV5-5 and TRBJ1-3, with D possibly TRBD1 on 6 matching bases. CDR1 is SGHKS and CDR2 is YYEKEE in the germline V gene (reference sequence). The CDR3 length is 14 residues. The V end lost 2 bases, the J end lost 2 bases, and 8 bases lay between the germline ends. CDR3 loop: CASSFPGAGNTIYF. CDR3 bases: TGTGCCAGCAGCTTCCCAGGGGCTGGAAACACCATATATTTT.

The chain recombines TRBV9 with TRBJ1-1, with D possibly being TRBD1 (6 bases). CDR3 length: 13 residues. Deletions cut 1 base from V and 8 bases from J, with 12 bases between. Per germline, CDR1 SGDLS and CDR2 YYNGEE. The CDR3 region is CASSVPQTGEAFF. CDR3 nucleotide sequence: TGTGCCAGCAGCGTACCTCAGACAGGCGAAGCTTTCTTT. The full variable domain, its missing parts supplied by reference TRBV9 and TRBJ1-1, is DSGVTQTPKHLITATGQRVTLRCSPRSGDLSVYWYQQSLDQGLQFLIQYYNGEERAKGNILERFSAQQFPDLHSELNLSSLELGDSALYFCASSVPQTGEAFFGQGTRLTVV.

The V call is TRBV19, the J call TRBJ2-7; 10 bases are shared with TRBD2. The CDR3 runs to 20 residues. V dropped 2 bases and J dropped 2; count of bases not matched to a gene: 18. CDR1 LNHDA and CDR2 SQIVND come from the germline V gene (reference sequence). This chain's CDR3 is CASSISHWDPGLAPTYEQYF. The CDR3 bases are TGTGCCAGTAGTATATCTCACTGGGACCCGGGACTAGCGCCAACCTACGAGCAGTACTTC.

The genes are TRBV10-3 and TRBJ1-1, with TRBD1 identical over 9 bases. The CDR3 is made up of 15 amino acids. The V gene's germline CDR1 is ENHRY and CDR2 SYGVKD. J lost 5 bases, V lost 5 bases, and 9 bases had no gene match. CDR3 in DNA: TGTGCCATCAGTAGGTCGACAGGGGGTGGAACTGAAGCTTTCTTT. It codes for CAISRSTGGGTEAFF.

The chain has TRBV10-3 and TRBJ2-6, with TRBD2 identical over 8 bases. Trimming cost V 4 bases and J 2 bases; bases outside gene matches: 25. CDR1 is ENHRY and CDR2 is SYGVKD in the germline V gene. The CDR3 totals 23 residues. CDR3 region: CAISGGGLGREAYLSTGANVLTF. CDR3 coding DNA: TGTGCCATCAGTGGGGGGGGGTTGGGGCGGGAGGCCTACCTCTCTACTGGGGCCAACGTCCTGACTTTC.

The V call is TRBV29-1, the J call TRBJ1-1; D possibly corresponds to TRBD1 (5 bases). The CDR3 runs to 13 residues. CDR1 and CDR2 (germline): SQVTM, ANQGSEA. Trimming took 6 bases from V and 2 from J, leaving 13 bases between them. Written as DNA, the CDR3 is TGCAGCGTGACCGGACACCTAAACACTGAAGCTTTCTTT. The encoded protein is CSVTGHLNTEAFF.

This chain uses TRBV6-1 with TRBJ2-2; 7 bases are a match to TRBD2. Per germline, CDR1 MNHNS and CDR2 SASEGT. V lost 3 bases, J lost 5 bases, and 6 bases stayed unmatched. The CDR3 has 15 amino acids. The CDR3 DNA reads TGTGCCAGCAGTGAGGGAGGGTTAGGGACCGGGGAGCTGTTTTTT. This sequence encodes CASSEGGLGTGELFF.

The CDR3 region is CASSLYRGRNSPLHF. CDR3 nucleotide sequence: TGTGCCAGCAGTTTATATAGGGGGCGAAATTCACCCCTCCACTTT. The V gene is TRBV28, the J gene TRBJ1-6; 7 nucleotides match TRBD1. Germline V CDR1 and CDR2: MDHEN, SYDVKM. Trimming removed 1 base from V and 7 bases from J; junction bases left unmatched: 4. The length of the CDR3 is 15 residues.

V is TRBV28 and J is TRBJ1-1, with TRBD1 as a possible D gene (5 bases). CDR3 length: 13 residues. Trimming left V 7 bases short and J 0 bases short, with 9 bases between. CDR1 is MDHEN and CDR2 is SYDVKM in the germline V gene. The CDR3 here is CASTDSLNTEAFF. The CDR3 DNA reads TGTGCCAGCACAGACAGTTTGAACACTGAAGCTTTCTTT. Supplemented by reference TRBV28 and TRBJ1-1, the full variable domain reads DVKVTQSSRYLVKRTGEKVFLECVQDMDHENMFWYRQDPGLGLRLIYFSYDVKMKEKGDIPEGYSVSREKKERFSLILESASTNQTSMYLCASTDSLNTEAFFGQGTRLTVV.

V and J are TRBV30 and TRBJ2-1; maybe TRBD2 (5 bases). The germline V gene encodes CDR1 GTSNPN and CDR2 SVGIG (reference sequence). The CDR3 totals 14 residues. The V gene lost 4 bases and the J gene lost 3 bases, with 13 bases spanning the gap. This CDR3 reads CAWIGVSGYNEQFF. For the CDR3, the DNA is TGTGCCTGGATAGGCGTCAGCGGCTACAATGAGCAGTTCTTC.